This T cell receptor beta chain was captured in a study of blood T cell repertoires in COVID-19 (dated by TCRdb to 2018 to 2021). Context from the whole study: The collaborator samples originated in the United States, Italy and Spain and spanned the acute and convalescent phases of COVID-19. Deeply sampled blood TCRbeta repertoires from subjects exposed to, actively infected with, or recovered from COVID-19 were included in the dataset. Where available, HLA class I and class II types were obtained from metadata supplied by the sample provider rather than from assay-based typing. The repertoires were made available in a free public database intended to serve as a resource for research on the immune response to SARS-CoV-2. Nearly every sample came with metadata listing a de-identified subject ID, COVID-19 status, age in years and sex. Samples came from the ongoing ImmuneRACE study (first 160 participants) plus 1,254 subjects from 6 global collaborators. The material from the prospective study consisted of cDNA or gDNA derived from T cells, B-cell-depleted T cells, or PBMCs.

Concerning this clone itself: Its antigen is currently not known. Base qualities are not recorded, but no much larger clone differs from it by a single base.

Another Seattle source contributed samples from volunteer blood donors who had recovered from COVID-19. Whole blood was collected in K2EDTA tubes by collaborating institutions according to the institutions' own protocols. For TCRbeta analysis, collaborators shipped samples in one of three forms: frozen whole blood, isolated PBMCs, or DNA extracted from either of those sample types. The investigation overall reported the following: Clinical and demographic metadata were provided uncurated, with the amount varying by source and participant.

The CDR3 has 13 amino acids, counting the end cysteine and phenylalanine. Of the read, only the CDR3 DNA is kept; its 39 bases are in frame from base 1. CDR1 and CDR2, looked up from the germline V gene (reference sequence), are SGHNT and YYREEE. V sheds 0 bases and J sheds 4 bases, leaving 6 bases between their ends. The immunoSEQ Assay, a bias-controlled multiplex PCR, was used to amplify TCRbeta CDR3 regions from genomic DNA. The authors' analysis ran thus. Within the assay, amplification of reference gene primers was used to estimate how many nucleated cells each sample contained. To quantify the absolute abundance of each unique TCRbeta CDR3 rearrangement, sequence reads were collapsed and filtered. Productive Simpson clonality was computed per sample as the square root of Simpson's diversity index over productive rearrangements. What TCRdb holds here is the immuneACCESS table cut down to in-frame rearrangements. Part of the clones is not present; checked against another copy, under half of the missing clones reflect an unresolved V gene, and the others are unexplained. Clonal size and the V and J genes are those of that table, whereas D and trimming came from the DNA. The sample records approximately 250,000 clones, about 89% of which are singletons. Of the sample, roughly 1.6% is held by the ten largest clones.

Input material: peripheral blood. The receptor comes from a woman aged 55-75 years who had recovered from COVID-19. This sequence uses TRBV5-4 and TRBJ2-3; the D gene is unclear. This receptor carries the CDR3 CASSLVASDTQYF. The nucleotides read TGTGCCAGCAGCTTGGTGGCATCAGATACGCAGTATTTT.